This T cell receptor (beta chain) was captured in a study of blood T cells in healthy people across ages. This clonotype has ten or more counts. Then a second PCR, running about 6 to 12 cycles, was carried out with a sample-barcoded 5' primer and a J-beta primer mix. Every sample gave at least 3 million paired-end reads containing CDR3. Each CDR3 protein is one row after TCRdb ran MiXCR on the 5' RACE reads. The sample contains hundreds of thousands of distinct CDR3 sequences, approximately 30% of which appear only once. The CDR3 consists of 18 residues. The V segment lost 0 bases and the J segment 2 bases; nucleotides outside the gene matches: 7. CDR1 is SGHTA and CDR2 is FQGNSA in the germline V gene.

The V call is TRBV7-2, the J call TRBJ2-3; 11 bases agree with TRBD2. This TCR was recovered from a woman older than 75 in good health. Sequences were obtained from blood. This CDR3 is CASSLAASGGLYTDTQYF. The DNA for the CDR3 is TGTGCCAGCAGCTTAGCGGCTAGCGGGGGGCTCTACACAGATACGCAGTATTTT. Combining the CDR3 with reference TRBV7-2 and TRBJ2-3 gives the whole variable domain GAGVSQSPSNKVTEKGKDVELRCDPISGHTALYWYRQSLGQGLEFLIYFQGNSAPDKSGLPSDRFSAERTGGSVSTLTIQRTQQEDSAVYLCASSLAASGGLYTDTQYFGPGTRLTVL.